One and the same sample provided the 18 T cell receptor beta chains below, sequenced in a study of blood T cell repertoires in COVID-19. Repertoires were generated with immunoSEQ multiplex PCR, while TCRdb's copy carries only in-frame clones and drops some. The sample shows approximately 77,000 clones, 80% of them seen only once. Material: peripheral blood. These receptors were taken from a woman in her 70s with acute or convalescent COVID-19.

This chain links TRBV29-1 with TRBJ1-2, with unresolved D. Looked up from germline, CDR1 is SQVTM and CDR2 is ANQGSEA. This CDR3 contains 12 residues. Trimming shortened V by 0 bases and J by 6 bases, and 8 bases separated the two germline ends. CDR3 DNA sequence: TGCAGCGTTGAAGAGGCTTTAAATGGCTACACCTTC. Translating gives CSVEEALNGYTF.

This chain uses TRBV12-3 or TRBV12-4 with TRBJ1-3; no reliable D call. This CDR3 has 13 residues. V shed 6 bases and J shed 2 bases, with 8 bases lying between them. DNA of the CDR3: TGTGCCAGCAGAGGAGAGGCTGGAAACACCATATATTTT. It specifies CASRGEAGNTIYF.

The chain uses TRBV19 and TRBJ1-2, with 7 nucleotides matching TRBD1. Germline V gene lookup returns CDR1 LNHDA and CDR2 SQIVND (reference sequence). Trimming cost V 8 bases and J 5 bases; bases outside gene matches: 11. The CDR3 is 14 amino acids. The CDR3 spells CASAGGGAGYGYTF. DNA for the CDR3: TGTGCCAGTGCCGGAGGGGGCGCTGGTTATGGCTACACCTTC.

The rearrangement uses TRBV20-1 and TRBJ1-1; D possibly corresponds to TRBD1 (5 bases). V was cut by 1 base and J by 7 bases, with 7 bases left in between. This CDR3 has 11 residues. The germline CDR1 and CDR2 sequences are DFQATT and SNEGSKA (reference sequence). CDR3 protein: CSARADNEAFF. The CDR3 DNA sequence: TGCAGTGCTAGAGCGGACAATGAAGCTTTCTTT.

The V and J genes are TRBV6-2 or TRBV6-3 and TRBJ2-5, with a weak D call TRBD1 (5 bases). The CDR3 covers 13 residues. Trimming stripped 4 bases from V and 3 bases from J, with 9 bases between. Germline CDR1 MNHEY, CDR2 SVGEGT. DNA for the CDR3: TGTGCCAGCAGTTCAGGGTCCGAAGAGACCCAGTACTTC. This sequence encodes CASSSGSEETQYF.

This chain uses TRBV7-2 with TRBJ2-1; 8 bases map to TRBD2. The V segment lost 8 bases and the J segment 7 bases; nucleotides outside the gene matches: 16. The CDR3 has 16 amino acids. Germline values: CDR1 SGHTA, CDR2 FQGNSA. CDR3 bases: TGTGCCAGCGCTCCTCAATCGGGGGGGCCTCTAAATGAGCAGTTCTTC. It is translated as CASAPQSGGPLNEQFF.

The V call is TRBV19, the J call TRBJ1-4; no clear D. The CDR3 contains 14 residues. Germline CDR1 is LNHDA and CDR2 is SQIVND (reference sequence). Trimming took 7 bases from V and 6 from J, leaving 15 bases between them. CDR3: CASKGGPLDEKLFF. As DNA, the CDR3 is TGTGCCAGTAAGGGAGGGCCCTTGGATGAAAAACTGTTTTTT.

This sequence joins TRBV7-9 and TRBJ2-4, with D possibly matching TRBD1 (7 bases). CDR1 and CDR2 (germline): SEHNR, FQNEAQ (reference sequence). This CDR3 region has 17 residues. V lost 1 base, J lost 2 bases, and 15 bases lay in between. The DNA of the CDR3 is TGTGCCAGCAGCTTAGAAATCAGGGGGGTCTCCAAAAACATTCAGTACTTC. This encodes CASSLEIRGVSKNIQYF.

To note about this clone: This may be a read error, as it is one base from a much larger clone. Other DNA sequences in this sample translate to the same CDR3. The chain joins TRBV5-1 to TRBJ1-2; D gene uncertain. CDR1 and CDR2 (germline): SGHRS, YFSETQ. The CDR3 covers 15 residues. CDR3 residues: CASSLDSGANYGYTF. The CDR3 DNA reads as TGCGCTAGCAGCTTGGATTCCGGAGCTAACTATGGCTACACCTTC.

This clone was seen only a few times. This rearrangement joins TRBV6-2 or TRBV6-3 to TRBJ1-5; D gene unclear. The CDR3 length is 17 residues. Trimming took off 0 bases at V and 0 bases at J, with 12 bases between the two ends. Per the germline V gene, CDR1 is MNHEY and CDR2 is SVGEGT. The CDR3 DNA reads TGTGCCAGCAGTTACTCCACGGGATCCTATAGCAATCAGCCCCAGCATTTT. It yields the protein CASSYSTGSYSNQPQHF.

The V and J genes are TRBV6-5 and TRBJ1-5; 7 nucleotides match TRBD1. The J segment lost 4 bases and the V segment lost 7 bases, leaving 7 bases of the junction unmatched. In germline, CDR1 is MNHEY, CDR2 SVGAGI. The CDR3 sequence is 14 residues long. DNA of the CDR3: TGTGCCAGCACTGTAAACAGGGGTAATCAGCCCCAGCATTTT. Translated: CASTVNRGNQPQHF.

The J gene is TRBJ1-1, the V gene TRBV15; 10 nucleotides align to TRBD1. V lost 8 bases to trimming and J lost 6 bases; unmatched junction nucleotides: 12. This CDR3 contains 15 residues. CDR1 is LNHNV and CDR2 is YYDKDF in the germline V gene (reference sequence). The CDR3 protein is CATARDRGTQAEAFF. The CDR3 nucleotides read TGTGCCACCGCCCGGGACAGGGGTACCCAAGCTGAAGCTTTCTTT.

This clone has more than one count but fewer than ten. This chain joins TRBV3-1 (or the pseudogene TRBV3-2) and TRBJ2-7; 11 bases match TRBD2. Germline CDR1 and CDR2: LGHDT and YNNKEL (reference sequence). Unmatched junction bases numbered 23, after V lost 4 bases and J lost 6 bases. This CDR3 spans 20 amino acids. The CDR3 bases are TGTGCCAGCAGCCCGACTAGCGGGGAAACCTATCACCTATATCTCGGCGAGCAGTACTTC. It yields the protein CASSPTSGETYHLYLGEQYF.

The V call is TRBV4-1, the J call TRBJ1-3; no reliable D call. The V gene lost 4 bases and the J gene lost 0 bases, with 10 bases spanning the gap. This CDR3 contains 15 residues. Germline V CDR1 and CDR2: MGHRA, YSYEKL. CDR3 nucleotide sequence: TGCGCCAGCAGCCCTTCGCCCAGCTCTGGAAACACCATATATTTT. Translated: CASSPSPSSGNTIYF.

The rearrangement joins TRBV4-2 to TRBJ2-3; 10 bases fit TRBD2. Germline V gives CDR1 LGHNA, CDR2 YNFKEQ. The V segment lost 2 bases and the J segment 5 bases; nucleotides outside the gene matches: 13. This CDR3 contains 18 residues. The CDR3 DNA follows: TGTGCCAGCAGCCAAACCGGGGTAGCGGGGGGTTCGGTAGATACGCAGTATTTT. Amino acid sequence: CASSQTGVAGGSVDTQYF.

The chain is built from TRBV27 and TRBJ2-7, with 7 positions matching TRBD1. V lost 6 bases, J lost 3 bases, and 5 bases stayed unmatched. Germline CDR1 reads MNHEY; CDR2 reads SMNVEV (reference sequence). The CDR3 covers 13 residues. The CDR3 spells CASRRQGVYEQYF. In DNA, the CDR3 is TGTGCCAGCAGGAGACAGGGTGTCTACGAGCAGTACTTC.

CDR3 sequence (DNA): TGTGCTAGTGGTTTCACCCTACCCCGAGCCACTAATGAAAAACTGTTTTTT. The encoded protein is CASGFTLPRATNEKLFF. J is TRBJ1-4 and V is TRBV12-5, with D hard to call. The CDR3 has 17 residues. Deletions cut 3 bases from V and 2 bases from J, with 16 bases between. Germline CDR1 LGHNT, CDR2 FRNRAP. The entire variable domain, with the rest obtained from reference TRBV12-5 and TRBJ1-4, is as follows: DARVTQTPRHKVTEMGQEVTMRCQPILGHNTVFWYRQTMMQGLELLAYFRNRAPLDDSGMPKDRFSAEMPDATLATLKIQPSEPRDSAVYFCASGFTLPRATNEKLFFGSGTQLSVL.

V usage is TRBV24-1 and J usage is TRBJ2-3, with TRBD1 matching 9 bases. J gave up 3 bases and V 2 bases, and 2 bases lay outside the gene matches. The CDR3 spans 15 residues. Germline lookup yields CDR1 KGHDR and CDR2 SFDVKD. The CDR3 loop is CATSDSGQGTDTQYF. In DNA, the CDR3 is TGTGCCACCAGTGATTCGGGACAGGGAACAGATACGCAGTATTTT.